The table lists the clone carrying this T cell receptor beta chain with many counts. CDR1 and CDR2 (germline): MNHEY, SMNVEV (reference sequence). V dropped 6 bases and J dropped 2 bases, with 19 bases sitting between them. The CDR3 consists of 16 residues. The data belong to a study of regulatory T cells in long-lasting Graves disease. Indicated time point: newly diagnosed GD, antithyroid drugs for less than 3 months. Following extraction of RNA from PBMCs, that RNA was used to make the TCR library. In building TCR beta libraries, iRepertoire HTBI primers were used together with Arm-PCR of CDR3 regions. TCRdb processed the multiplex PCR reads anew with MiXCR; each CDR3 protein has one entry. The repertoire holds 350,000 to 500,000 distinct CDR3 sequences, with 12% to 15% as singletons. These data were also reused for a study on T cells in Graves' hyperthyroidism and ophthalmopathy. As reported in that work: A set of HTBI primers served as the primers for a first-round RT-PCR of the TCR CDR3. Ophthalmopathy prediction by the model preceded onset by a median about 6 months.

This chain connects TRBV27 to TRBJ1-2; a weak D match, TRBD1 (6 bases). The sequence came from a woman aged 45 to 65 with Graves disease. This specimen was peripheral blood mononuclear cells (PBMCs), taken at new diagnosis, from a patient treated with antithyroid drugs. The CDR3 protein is CASSQMVGAINYGYTF. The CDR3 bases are TGTGCCAGCAGCCAAATGGTGGGGGCCATCAACTATGGCTACACCTTC.